This T cell receptor (beta chain) was obtained from a study of CD4 T cells in relation to SARS-CoV-2 and coronaviruses. V was clipped by 5 bases and J by 0 bases; unmatched bases: 9. The CDR3 is 16 amino acids. Germline V lookup: CDR1 SGHTA, CDR2 FQGNSA. On this clone: Its antigen is undetermined.

Unexposed donor CD4+ T cells date from about 2011-2018, before the COVID-19 pandemic. The cells were cultured for 9 to 11 days before CD4+ T cells were isolated. Generated by immunoSEQ multiplex PCR, the TCRdb table keeps only in-frame clones and is missing some. This table holds approximately 20,000 clones, approximately 80% found once. The chain couples TRBV7-2 to TRBJ2-7; 8 nucleotides match TRBD2. Sequenced input: CD4+ T cells from PBMCs, cultured in vitro. This receptor was identified in a human donor in good health. DNA for the CDR3: TGTGCCAGCAGCGCCGGGGGGGGGACTAGCTCCTACGAGCAGTACTTC. Translation: CASSAGGGTSSYEQYF.